The 7 T cell receptor beta chains below all came from one sample that was sequenced in a study of blood T cell repertoires in COVID-19. Clones were read by immunoSEQ multiplex PCR, and TCRdb kept only the in-frame ones, dropping some. Of roughly 100,000 clones listed, approximately 86% are singletons. The sequenced sample consisted of peripheral blood. Receptors originate from a woman aged 70 to 79 with acute or convalescent COVID-19.

This clone was seen a few times. The gene calls are TRBV24-1 and TRBJ2-1; 9 bases are a match to TRBD2. This CDR3 has 16 amino acids. Per the germline V gene, CDR1 is KGHDR and CDR2 is SFDVKD. V shed 3 bases and J 3 bases; nucleotides not matched to a gene: 5. CDR3 sequence reads: CATSDPKAGGYNEQFF. For the CDR3, the DNA is TGTGCCACCAGTGATCCTAAAGCGGGAGGCTACAATGAGCAGTTCTTC.

The chain recombines TRBV5-1 with TRBJ2-7, with D perhaps matching TRBD1 (6 bases). From germline, CDR1 is SGHRS and CDR2 YFSETQ. The CDR3 loop spans 15 amino acids. Trimming removed 4 bases from V and 2 bases from J, with 16 bases in between. The CDR3 sequence: CASSQQGPPTYEQYF. CDR3 sequence (DNA): TGCGCCAGCAGCCAACAGGGCCCCCCAACCTACGAGCAGTACTTC.

The chain combines TRBV7-3 with TRBJ2-2, with 7 bases matching TRBD2. The germline V gene has CDR1 SGHTA and CDR2 FQGTGA. Trimming took 2 bases from V and 2 from J; bases not matched to a gene: 5. The CDR3 consists of 16 residues. In DNA form, the CDR3 reads TGTGCCAGCAGCTTAGAACTAGCGTCTAACACCGGGGAGCTGTTTTTT. It yields the protein CASSLELASNTGELFF.

The rearrangement links TRBV19 to TRBJ2-4; 7 bases line up with TRBD1. Germline values: CDR1 LNHDA, CDR2 SQIVND (reference sequence). J gave up 7 bases and V 8 bases, and 8 bases lay outside the gene matches. The CDR3 extends over 13 amino acids. CDR3 in DNA: TGTGCCAGTTCCCAGGACAGGCGGAACATTCAGTACTTC. Its protein product is CASSQDRRNIQYF.

This clone turned up a few times. This sequence joins TRBV2 and TRBJ1-1; no firm D call. CDR1 and CDR2 from the germline V gene are SNHLY and FYNNEI. The CDR3 is 13 amino acids. The V and J ends lost 11 bases and 3 bases respectively, with 16 bases between them. This CDR3 is CAGEREYHTEAFF. The DNA for the CDR3 is TGTGCCGGGGAGAGGGAGTATCACACTGAAGCTTTCTTT. The complete variable domain, with remaining parts taken from reference TRBV2 and TRBJ1-1, reads EPEVTQTPSHQVTQMGQEVILRCVPISNHLYFYWYRQILGQKVEFLVSFYNNEISEKSEIFDDQFSVERPDGSNFTLKIRSTKLEDSAMYFCAGEREYHTEAFFGQGTRLTVV.

The chain's CDR3 is CASSIAGSGNQPQHF. In nucleotides, the CDR3 is TGTGCCAGTAGTATAGCGGGCAGCGGGAATCAGCCCCAGCATTTT. The chain uses TRBV19 and TRBJ1-5, with D hard to call. Between the trimmed V and J ends, which lost 1 base and 4 bases, there was a span of 11 bases. The CDR3 runs 15 residues. CDR1 and CDR2 from the germline V gene are LNHDA and SQIVND (reference sequence).

V is TRBV5-1 and J is TRBJ2-5; the D gene is possibly TRBD1 (6 bases). V was pared by 4 bases and J by 2 bases, with 15 bases between. This CDR3 region has 15 residues. The germline gives CDR1 SGHRS, CDR2 YFSETQ. The DNA for the CDR3 is TGCGCCAGCAGCAAAGGGACACCGGCGCAAGAGACCCAGTACTTC. Protein: CASSKGTPAQETQYF.